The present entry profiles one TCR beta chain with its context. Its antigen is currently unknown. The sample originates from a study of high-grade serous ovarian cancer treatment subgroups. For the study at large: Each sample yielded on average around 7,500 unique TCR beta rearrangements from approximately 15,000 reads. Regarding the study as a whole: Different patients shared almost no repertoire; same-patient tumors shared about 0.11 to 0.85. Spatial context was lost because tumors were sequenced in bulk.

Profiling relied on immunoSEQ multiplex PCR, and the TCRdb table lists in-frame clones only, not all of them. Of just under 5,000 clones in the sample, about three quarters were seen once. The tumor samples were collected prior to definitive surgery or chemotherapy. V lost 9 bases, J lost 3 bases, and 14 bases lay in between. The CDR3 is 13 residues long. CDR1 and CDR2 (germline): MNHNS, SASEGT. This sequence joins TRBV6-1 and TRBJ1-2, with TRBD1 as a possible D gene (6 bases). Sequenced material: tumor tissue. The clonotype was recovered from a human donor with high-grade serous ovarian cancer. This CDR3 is CASHRDIDYGYTF. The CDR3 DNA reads TGTGCCAGTCATCGGGACATCGACTATGGCTACACCTTC.